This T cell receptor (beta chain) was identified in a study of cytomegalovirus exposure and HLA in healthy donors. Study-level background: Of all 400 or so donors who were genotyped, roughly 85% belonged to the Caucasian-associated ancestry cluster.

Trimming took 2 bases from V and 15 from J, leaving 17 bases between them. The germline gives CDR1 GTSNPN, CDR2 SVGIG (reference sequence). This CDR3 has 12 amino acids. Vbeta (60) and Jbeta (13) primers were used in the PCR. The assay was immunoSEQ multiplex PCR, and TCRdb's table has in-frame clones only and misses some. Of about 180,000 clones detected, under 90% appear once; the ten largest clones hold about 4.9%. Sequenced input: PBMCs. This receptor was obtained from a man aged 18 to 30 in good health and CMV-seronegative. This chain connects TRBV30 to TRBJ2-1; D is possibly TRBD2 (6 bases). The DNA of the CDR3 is TGTGCCTGGAGTACCACCGGGACTTCAACGTTCTTC. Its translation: CAWSTTGTSTFF.